Following are 31 T cell receptor beta chains from one sample sequenced in a study of T cells after yellow fever vaccination. From the 5' RACE reads, TCRdb called clonotypes with MiXCR, one entry per CDR3 protein. This sample has 400,000 or so distinct CDR3 sequences, with roughly 10% found just once. The source was PBMCs, collected on the day of the first yellow fever vaccination. The receptors come from a man aged 18-30 years who received the YFV17D yellow fever vaccine.

In its sample, this clonotype was seen a few times. This chain connects TRBV11-2 to TRBJ2-6, with D uncertain. CDR3 length equals 15 residues. Trimming left V 5 bases short and J 2 bases short, with 10 bases between. CDR1 and CDR2 (germline): SGHAT, FQNNGV. The CDR3 DNA reads TGTGCCAGCAGCGGCCTAGGGCCTGGGGCCAACGTCCTGACTTTC. Amino acids: CASSGLGPGANVLTF.

This clonotype was found a few times. The J gene is TRBJ2-1, the V gene TRBV20-1; 15 nucleotides align to TRBD2. The V segment lost 0 bases and the J segment 7 bases; nucleotides outside the gene matches: 4. Per germline, CDR1 DFQATT and CDR2 SNEGSKA (reference sequence). This CDR3 spans 16 amino acids. The CDR3 spells CSARDPGLAGGNEQFF. CDR3 nucleotides: TGCAGTGCTAGAGATCCGGGACTAGCGGGGGGAAATGAGCAGTTCTTC.

This clonotype has only a few counts. The chain employs TRBV19 and TRBJ2-3; D not certain. Looked up from germline, CDR1 is LNHDA and CDR2 is SQIVND (reference sequence). The CDR3 covers 15 residues. The V end lost 5 bases, the J end lost 3 bases, and 15 bases lay between the germline ends. The CDR3 spells CASSPRPLRTDTQYF. CDR3 nucleotide sequence: TGTGCCAGTAGTCCCCGGCCTCTTCGAACAGATACGCAGTATTTT.

This clonotype was recorded a few times. This chain's CDR3 is CASSLGSLTSGANVLTF. The CDR3 DNA follows: TGTGCCAGCAGCTTGGGCAGTCTCACCTCTGGGGCCAACGTCCTGACTTTC. The chain employs TRBV7-2 and TRBJ2-6; no clear D. Germline V CDR1 and CDR2: SGHTA, FQGNSA. V was cut by 3 bases and J by 0 bases, with 12 bases left in between. The CDR3 is made up of 17 amino acids.

This clonotype was seen many times. The rearrangement joins TRBV5-1 to TRBJ2-3; 9 positions agree with TRBD1. The junction had 7 bases not matched to a gene; V was cut back by 4 bases and J by 1 base. CDR1 and CDR2 (germline): SGHRS, YFSETQ. The CDR3 spans 16 residues. The CDR3 is CASSVNRGHGTDTQYF. CDR3 DNA sequence: TGCGCCAGCAGCGTGAACAGGGGGCATGGCACAGATACGCAGTATTTT. Variable domain in full (rest from reference TRBV5-1 and TRBJ2-3): KAGVTQTPRYLIKTRGQQVTLSCSPISGHRSVSWYQQTPGQGLQFLFEYFSETQRNKGNFPGRFSGRQFSNSRSEMNVSTLELGDSALYLCASSVNRGHGTDTQYFGPGTRLTVL.

This clonotype has a handful of counts. The rearrangement links TRBV12-3 or TRBV12-4 to TRBJ2-5, with D uncertain. This CDR3 region has 13 residues. V was clipped by 2 bases and J by 4 bases, with 8 bases between them. CDR3 nucleotides: TGTGCCAGCAGTTTACTCGGATCAGAGACCCAGTACTTC. This codes for CASSLLGSETQYF.

This clonotype was counted many times. V is TRBV4-3 and J is TRBJ1-2, with no clear D. This CDR3 is built from 15 residues. The germline gives CDR1 LGHNA, CDR2 YSLEER. Trimming pared 0 bases from V and 8 bases from J, leaving 16 bases between. CDR3 sequence reads: CASSQEQTAPRGYTF. The CDR3 nucleotides read TGCGCCAGCAGCCAAGAGCAGACCGCGCCGCGAGGCTACACCTTC.

This clonotype was detected a few times. This chain joins TRBV4-1 and TRBJ2-7; 11 positions match TRBD1. The length of the CDR3 is 22 residues. CDR1 is MGHRA and CDR2 is YSYEKL in the germline V gene. V was pared by 1 base and J by 6 bases, with 26 bases of the junction left unmatched. CDR3 nucleotide sequence: TGCGCCAGCAGCCAAGTATCAGGCCATTGGACAGGGGGCGCCTATAGGGGAGGCGAGCAGTACTTC. Encoded protein: CASSQVSGHWTGGAYRGGEQYF.

V and J are TRBV6-5 and TRBJ2-5; tentative D call: TRBD1 (5 bases). CDR1 and CDR2 from the germline V gene are MNHEY and SVGAGI. The CDR3 runs 14 residues. Trimming took off 0 bases at V and 5 bases at J, with 10 bases between the two ends. Here the CDR3 DNA reads TGTGCCAGCAGTTACTCACAGGCCGCTGAGACCCAGTACTTC. It translates to CASSYSQAAETQYF.

Only a few counts were recorded for this clonotype. J is TRBJ1-4 and V is TRBV28; D not resolved. Germline values: CDR1 MDHEN, CDR2 SYDVKM. This CDR3 region has 10 residues. V lost 7 bases, J lost 6 bases, and 3 bases lay in between. CDR3 sequence (DNA): TGTGCCAGCAAGGATGAAAAACTGTTTTTT. The encoded protein is CASKDEKLFF.

This clonotype was counted between two and nine times. The chain employs TRBV27 and TRBJ1-5, with 9 bases lining up with TRBD1. The germline gives CDR1 MNHEY, CDR2 SMNVEV (reference sequence). The V and J ends lost 6 bases and 11 bases, in that order; junction bases with no gene match: 5. This CDR3 spans 12 amino acids. This CDR3 is CASRTGGRAQHF. As DNA, the CDR3 is TGTGCCAGCAGGACAGGGGGGAGGGCCCAGCATTTT.

In its sample, this clonotype was seen a few times. The chain uses TRBV7-2 and TRBJ1-2; 8 nucleotides line up with TRBD1. Trimming at V came to 1 base and at J to 11 bases, leaving 9 bases not matched to a gene. Germline V gene lookup returns CDR1 SGHTA and CDR2 FQGNSA. The CDR3 extends over 14 amino acids. CDR3 in DNA: TGTGCCAGCAGCTTAGGACCAGGGGGCGCGGGGTACACCTTC. It translates to CASSLGPGGAGYTF. Supplemented by reference TRBV7-2 and TRBJ1-2, the full variable domain reads GAGVSQSPSNKVTEKGKDVELRCDPISGHTALYWYRQSLGQGLEFLIYFQGNSAPDKSGLPSDRFSAERTGGSVSTLTIQRTQQEDSAVYLCASSLGPGGAGYTFGSGTRLTVV.

There are a few counts of this clonotype. This chain connects TRBV20-1 to TRBJ2-2; no definite D call. The germline gives CDR1 DFQATT, CDR2 SNEGSKA (reference sequence). V lost 1 base and J 0 bases, leaving 9 bases between the germline ends. The CDR3 sequence is 15 residues long. CDR3 in DNA: TGCAGTGCTAGAGCGTGGGCTTCGAACACCGGGGAGCTGTTTTTT. Protein sequence: CSARAWASNTGELFF.

This clonotype was seen a few times. The chain uses TRBV7-9 and TRBJ1-1; D might be TRBD1 (6 bases). Germline-derived CDR1 and CDR2 are SEHNR and FQNEAQ (reference sequence). The CDR3 sequence is 14 residues long. Trimming shortened V by 2 bases and J by 2 bases, and 9 bases separated the two germline ends. In DNA, the CDR3 is TGTGCCAGCAGCTTACCACAGGGCAACACTGAAGCTTTCTTT. Its protein is CASSLPQGNTEAFF.

This clonotype was detected a few times. The chain uses TRBV7-9 and TRBJ2-7; 7 bases fit TRBD2. The CDR3 totals 12 residues. Germline V gives CDR1 SEHNR, CDR2 FQNEAQ (reference sequence). The junction had 4 bases not matched to a gene; V was cut back by 5 bases and J by 6 bases. CDR3 in amino acids: CASSPAGVEQYF. CDR3 nucleotide sequence: TGTGCCAGCAGCCCTGCGGGGGTCGAGCAGTACTTC.

This clonotype was seen repeatedly, ten times or more. This sequence joins TRBV5-6 and TRBJ2-5; D uncertain. This CDR3 contains 14 residues. Germline lookup yields CDR1 SGHDT and CDR2 YYEEEE. V was clipped by 4 bases and J by 3 bases, with 13 bases between them. The CDR3 sequence: CASSQPPLEETQYF. Written as DNA, the CDR3 is TGTGCCAGCAGCCAGCCGCCCCTGGAAGAGACCCAGTACTTC.

This clonotype came up a few times. V gene TRBV11-2 combines with J gene TRBJ2-1, with D perhaps TRBD2 (5 bases). The ends were cut back, 2 bases at V and 5 bases at J, with 16 bases in the middle. Germline loops: CDR1 SGHAT, CDR2 FQNNGV. The CDR3 runs to 16 residues. The CDR3 protein is CASSLLVRTGNNEQFF. CDR3 DNA sequence: TGTGCCAGCAGCTTATTGGTCCGGACTGGGAACAATGAGCAGTTCTTC.

V is TRBV5-1 and J is TRBJ2-7; D not resolved. The germline V and J ends were trimmed by 4 bases and 2 bases, with 13 bases remaining between them. Germline assignment: CDR1 SGHRS and CDR2 YFSETQ. The CDR3 is made up of 14 amino acids. The CDR3, as DNA: TGCGCCAGCAGCCCGCTGCGGTTCCCCTACGAGCAGTACTTC. Translation gives CASSPLRFPYEQYF.

Details on this clonotype: A junction boundary mismatches the germline segment, possibly from a read error. The CDR3 spells CCARGQGKVRTGELFF. Here the CDR3 DNA reads TGCTGTGCTAGAGGACAGGGAAAAGTTAGGACCGGGGAGCTGTTTTTT. V usage is TRBV20-1 and J usage is TRBJ2-2; 8 nucleotides match TRBD1. The V gene's germline CDR1 is DFQATT and CDR2 SNEGSKA (reference sequence). The CDR3 has 16 residues.

This clonotype has a handful of counts. The gene calls are TRBV15 and TRBJ2-3; TRBD2 matches 7 bases. The CDR3 is 15 amino acids. The J segment lost 2 bases and the V segment lost 7 bases, leaving 9 bases of the junction unmatched. The V gene's germline CDR1 is LNHNV and CDR2 YYDKDF (reference sequence). CDR3: CATMSFGGYTDTQYF. The CDR3 DNA reads as TGTGCCACCATGAGTTTCGGGGGGTACACAGATACGCAGTATTTT.

This clonotype occurred a few times. The chain employs TRBV11-2 and TRBJ2-7; tentatively, D is TRBD1 (6 bases). This CDR3 spans 15 amino acids. Per the germline V gene, CDR1 is SGHAT and CDR2 is FQNNGV. Trimming left V 3 bases short and J 3 bases short, with 15 bases between. The CDR3, as DNA: TGTGCCAGCAGCTTGGAACCCGGACAGAGCTACGAGCAGTACTTC. This encodes CASSLEPGQSYEQYF.

The chain links TRBV19 to TRBJ1-5; tentatively, D is TRBD1 (5 bases). The V end was cut by 1 base, the J end by 1 base, with 8 bases between. Germline loops: CDR1 LNHDA, CDR2 SQIVND (reference sequence). This CDR3 spans 15 amino acids. The CDR3 protein is CASSIVGESNQPQHF. The CDR3 DNA sequence: TGTGCCAGTAGTATAGTAGGGGAAAGCAATCAGCCCCAGCATTTT.

There are a few counts of this clonotype. The rearrangement joins TRBV7-9 to TRBJ1-6; D is undetermined. Trimming took 7 bases from V and 5 from J, leaving 15 bases between them. The germline V gene has CDR1 SEHNR and CDR2 FQNEAQ (reference sequence). The CDR3 extends over 15 amino acids. This chain's CDR3 is CASNSLGLNNSPLHF. CDR3 nucleotide sequence: TGTGCCAGCAACTCCCTGGGTCTGAATAATTCACCCCTCCACTTT.

This clonotype was seen a handful of times. V is TRBV18 and J is TRBJ1-1; 8 nucleotides align to TRBD1. The V gene's germline CDR1 is KGHSH and CDR2 LQKENI. The CDR3 sequence is 16 residues long. J was trimmed by 1 base and V by 3 bases; bases with no gene match: 7. The CDR3, as DNA: TGTGCCAGCTCACCCCGCGACAGGGGTCAGAACACTGAAGCTTTCTTT. Its protein product is CASSPRDRGQNTEAFF.

This clonotype appeared a few times. The chain recombines TRBV9 with TRBJ1-1; possible D gene TRBD1, 5 bases. V gave up 0 bases and J gave up 1 base, with 28 bases separating them. The germline gives CDR1 SGDLS, CDR2 YYNGEE. The CDR3 is 21 residues long. In nucleotides, the CDR3 is TGTGCCAGCAGCGTAGCCCCCCTACCCCGGGACGCTGGGGTTGCGAACACTGAAGCTTTCTTT. Protein sequence: CASSVAPLPRDAGVANTEAFF.

This clonotype was observed a handful of times. The chain links TRBV4-1 to TRBJ1-3; 8 bases are shared with TRBD1. Trimming cost V 2 bases and J 3 bases; bases outside gene matches: 3. Germline CDR1 MGHRA, CDR2 YSYEKL. The CDR3 runs 15 residues. Here the CDR3 reads CASSQLQGGGNTIYF. The CDR3 region has the DNA TGCGCCAGCAGCCAACTACAGGGGGGTGGAAACACCATATATTTT.

V usage is TRBV10-3 and J usage is TRBJ2-2; D not resolved. The germline V gene has CDR1 ENHRY and CDR2 SYGVKD. V gave up 6 bases and J gave up 6 bases, with 20 bases separating them. The CDR3 runs to 16 residues. The CDR3 reads CAIRGRINQAPGELFF. For the CDR3, the DNA is TGTGCCATCAGAGGAAGGATCAACCAGGCCCCCGGGGAGCTGTTTTTT.

V is TRBV20-1 and J is TRBJ2-7; perhaps TRBD1 as D (5 bases). The CDR3 has 14 amino acids. From germline, CDR1 is DFQATT and CDR2 SNEGSKA (reference sequence). Trimming pared 4 bases from V and 3 bases from J, leaving 16 bases between. Here the CDR3 reads CSATDPRQSYEQYF. The CDR3 DNA follows: TGCAGTGCTACAGACCCACGACAGAGCTACGAGCAGTACTTC.

There are a few counts of this clonotype. The J gene is TRBJ1-1, the V gene TRBV29-1; D is undetermined. CDR1 SQVTM and CDR2 ANQGSEA come from the germline V gene. Trimming left V 2 bases short and J 4 bases short, with 11 bases between. The length of the CDR3 is 13 residues. The CDR3 DNA is TGCAGCGTTGAACGGATCCTGGTCACTGAAGCTTTCTTT. This gives the protein CSVERILVTEAFF.

This clonotype was observed a handful of times. The chain links TRBV7-2 to TRBJ1-6; D ambiguous. Looked up from germline, CDR1 is SGHTA and CDR2 is FQGNSA. The CDR3 loop spans 15 amino acids. Trimming pared 6 bases from V and 4 bases from J, leaving 13 bases between. CDR3 loop: CASSSIIEYNSPLHF. DNA for the CDR3: TGTGCCAGCAGTTCCATTATTGAATATAATTCACCCCTCCACTTT.

The rearrangement links TRBV12-3 or TRBV12-4 to TRBJ2-7; perhaps TRBD1 as D (5 bases). CDR3 length: 13 amino acids. Trimming took 7 bases from V and 9 from J, leaving 19 bases between them. The CDR3: CASTVLGDSLQYF. The CDR3 DNA sequence: TGTGCCAGCACTGTCCTCGGCGACAGTCTGCAGTACTTC.